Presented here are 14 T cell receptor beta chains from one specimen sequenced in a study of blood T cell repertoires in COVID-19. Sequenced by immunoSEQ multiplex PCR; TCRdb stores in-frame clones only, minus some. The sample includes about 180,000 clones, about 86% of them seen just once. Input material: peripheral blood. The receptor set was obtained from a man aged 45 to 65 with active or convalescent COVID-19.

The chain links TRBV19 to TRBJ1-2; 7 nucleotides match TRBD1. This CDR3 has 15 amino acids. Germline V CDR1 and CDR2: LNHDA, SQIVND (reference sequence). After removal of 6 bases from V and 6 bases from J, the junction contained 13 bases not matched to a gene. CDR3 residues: CASSNWRGRLHGYTF. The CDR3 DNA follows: TGTGCCAGTAGCAACTGGAGGGGGCGTCTTCATGGCTACACCTTC.

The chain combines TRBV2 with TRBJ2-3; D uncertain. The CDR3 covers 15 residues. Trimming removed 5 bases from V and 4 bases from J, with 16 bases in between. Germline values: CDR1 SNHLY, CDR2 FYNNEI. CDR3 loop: CASSPNPTTPDTQYF. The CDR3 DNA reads TGTGCCAGCAGTCCCAATCCCACAACCCCAGATACGCAGTATTTT.

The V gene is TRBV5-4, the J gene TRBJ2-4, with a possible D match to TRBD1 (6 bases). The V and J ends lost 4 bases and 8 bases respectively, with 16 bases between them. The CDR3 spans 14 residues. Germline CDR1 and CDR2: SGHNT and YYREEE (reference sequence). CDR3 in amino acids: CASSRNREEDIQYF. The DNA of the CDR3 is TGTGCCAGCAGCCGAAACAGGGAAGAGGACATTCAGTACTTC.

DNA of the CDR3: TGTGCCAGCAGCCGGGGGGTGACAGATACGCAGTATTTT. Translation: CASSRGVTDTQYF. V usage is TRBV6-2 or TRBV6-3 and J usage is TRBJ2-3; TRBD2 matches at 7 bases. The germline CDR1 and CDR2 sequences are MNHEY and SVGEGT. The V segment lost 6 bases and the J segment 3 bases; nucleotides outside the gene matches: 3. CDR3 length equals 13 residues.

The CDR3 loop is CASSRDSLNNEQFF. The CDR3, as DNA: TGTGCCAGCAGCCGGGACTCTTTAAACAATGAGCAGTTCTTC. V is TRBV7-2 and J is TRBJ2-1; D perhaps matches TRBD2 (6 bases). CDR1 is SGHTA and CDR2 is FQGNSA in the germline V gene. Trimming removed 5 bases at V and 5 bases at J, with 13 bases between. This CDR3 spans 14 amino acids.

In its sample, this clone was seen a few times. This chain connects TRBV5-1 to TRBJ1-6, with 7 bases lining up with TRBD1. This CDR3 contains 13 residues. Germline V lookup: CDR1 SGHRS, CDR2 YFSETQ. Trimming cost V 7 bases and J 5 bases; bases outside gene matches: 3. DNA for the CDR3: TGCGCCAGCTCCGGACAGGATAATTCACCCCTCCACTTT. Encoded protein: CASSGQDNSPLHF.

CDR3 region: CASSQGLGGYEQYF. The CDR3 nucleotides are TGTGCCAGCAGCCAAGGGCTTGGAGGATACGAGCAGTACTTC. The genes are TRBV14 and TRBJ2-7; D perhaps matches TRBD2 (5 bases). Germline CDR1 SGHDN, CDR2 FVKESK. V was trimmed by 1 base and J by 4 bases, leaving 11 bases between them. This CDR3 contains 14 residues.

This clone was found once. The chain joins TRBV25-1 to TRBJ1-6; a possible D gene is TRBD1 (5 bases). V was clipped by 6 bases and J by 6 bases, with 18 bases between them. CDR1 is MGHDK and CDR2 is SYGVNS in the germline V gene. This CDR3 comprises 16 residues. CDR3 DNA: TGTGCCAGCAGCCCCCCTTCCCCGGGGGGTAATTCACCCCTCCACTTT. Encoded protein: CASSPPSPGGNSPLHF. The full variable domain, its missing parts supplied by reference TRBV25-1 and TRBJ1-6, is EADIYQTPRYLVIGTGKKITLECSQTMGHDKMYWYQQDPGMELHLIHYSYGVNSTEKGDLSSESTVSRIRTEHFPLTLESARPSHTSQYLCASSPPSPGGNSPLHFGNGTRLTVT.

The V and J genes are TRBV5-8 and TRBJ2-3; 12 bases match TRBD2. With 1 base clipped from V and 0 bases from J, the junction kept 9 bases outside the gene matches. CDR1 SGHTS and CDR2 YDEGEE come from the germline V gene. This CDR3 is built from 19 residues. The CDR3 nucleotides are TGTGCCAGCAGCTTGTTACTAGCGGGAGGCAAGAGGAGCACAGATACGCAGTATTTT. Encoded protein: CASSLLLAGGKRSTDTQYF.

The CDR3 DNA is TGTGCCACCAGCAGACCGTTAGGGACATCGACCGGGGAGCTGTTTTTT. Protein product: CATSRPLGTSTGELFF. The chain uses TRBV15 and TRBJ2-2; maybe TRBD1 (6 bases). This CDR3 is 16 amino acids long. Germline V gene sequence: CDR1 LNHNV, CDR2 YYDKDF (reference sequence). V was clipped by 2 bases and J by 5 bases, with 15 bases between them.

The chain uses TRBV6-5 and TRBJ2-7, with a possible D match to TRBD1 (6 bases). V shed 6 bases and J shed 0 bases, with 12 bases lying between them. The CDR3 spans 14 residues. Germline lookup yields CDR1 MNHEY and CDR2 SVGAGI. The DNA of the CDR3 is TGTGCCAGCAGGGGAGAGGGGGTCTCCTACGAGCAGTACTTC. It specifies CASRGEGVSYEQYF.

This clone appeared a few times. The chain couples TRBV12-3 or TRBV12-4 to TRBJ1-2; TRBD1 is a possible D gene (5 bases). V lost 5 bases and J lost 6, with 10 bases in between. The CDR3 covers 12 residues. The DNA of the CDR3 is TGTGCCAGCAGTCCCGACAGAAATGGCTACACCTTC. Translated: CASSPDRNGYTF.

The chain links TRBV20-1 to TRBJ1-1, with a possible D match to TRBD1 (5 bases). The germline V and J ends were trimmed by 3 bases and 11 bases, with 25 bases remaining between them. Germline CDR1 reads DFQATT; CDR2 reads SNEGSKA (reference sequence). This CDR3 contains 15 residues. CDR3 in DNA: TGCAGTGCTAGTTGGGTGCGGGACTCCTCGGGTCGGGCTTTCTTT. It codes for CSASWVRDSSGRAFF.

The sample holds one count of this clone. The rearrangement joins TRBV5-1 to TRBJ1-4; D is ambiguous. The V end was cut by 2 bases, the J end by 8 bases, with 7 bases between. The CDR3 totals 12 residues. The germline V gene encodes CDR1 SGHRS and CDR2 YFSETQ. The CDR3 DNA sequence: TGCGCCAGCAGCTTACGCGGGGAAAAACTGTTTTTT. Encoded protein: CASSLRGEKLFF.